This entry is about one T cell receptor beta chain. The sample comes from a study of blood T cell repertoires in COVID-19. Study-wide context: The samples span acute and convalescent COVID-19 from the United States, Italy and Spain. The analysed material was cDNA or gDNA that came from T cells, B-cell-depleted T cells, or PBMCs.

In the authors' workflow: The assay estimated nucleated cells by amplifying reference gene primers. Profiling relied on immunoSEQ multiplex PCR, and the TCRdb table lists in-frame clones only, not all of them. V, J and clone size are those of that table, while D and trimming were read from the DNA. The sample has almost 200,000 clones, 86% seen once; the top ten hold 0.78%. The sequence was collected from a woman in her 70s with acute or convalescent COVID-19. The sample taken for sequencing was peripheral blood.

This chain's CDR3 is CASSHKTGAYNYGYTF. Written as DNA, the CDR3 is TGTGCCAGTAGTCATAAAACAGGGGCCTATAACTATGGCTACACCTTC. V usage is TRBV19 and J usage is TRBJ1-2; TRBD1 matches 7 bases. CDR1 is LNHDA, CDR2 SQIVND, per germline (reference sequence). The CDR3 has 16 residues. V lost 5 bases and J lost 1; bases outside the gene matches: 10.